This T cell receptor beta chain was found in a study of CD8 T cells in ankylosing spondylitis. Study results and limitations: For ankylosing spondylitis blood, a TCR beta motif of 8 or 9 highly homologous variants appeared characteristic.

The sample holds many counts of this clonotype. What it binds is not known. For TCR beta, libraries came from quantitative 5'-RACE with molecular barcodes. TCRdb analysed the 5' RACE reads with MiXCR anew, one entry per CDR3 protein. In the table there are some 220,000 distinct CDR3 sequences, 6% to 8% of which are singletons. V was clipped by 2 bases and J by 4 bases, with 9 bases between them. CDR1 is LNHNV and CDR2 is YYDKDF in the germline V gene (reference sequence). The CDR3 covers 14 residues. This chain joins TRBV15 and TRBJ2-1; D not certain. This receptor was taken from a male donor with ankylosing spondylitis. What was sequenced was blood, either unsorted or a sorted T cell fraction (not recorded which). As DNA, the CDR3 is TGTGCCACCAGCAGACGGACGGCATACAATGAGCAGTTCTTC. Translating gives CATSRRTAYNEQFF.